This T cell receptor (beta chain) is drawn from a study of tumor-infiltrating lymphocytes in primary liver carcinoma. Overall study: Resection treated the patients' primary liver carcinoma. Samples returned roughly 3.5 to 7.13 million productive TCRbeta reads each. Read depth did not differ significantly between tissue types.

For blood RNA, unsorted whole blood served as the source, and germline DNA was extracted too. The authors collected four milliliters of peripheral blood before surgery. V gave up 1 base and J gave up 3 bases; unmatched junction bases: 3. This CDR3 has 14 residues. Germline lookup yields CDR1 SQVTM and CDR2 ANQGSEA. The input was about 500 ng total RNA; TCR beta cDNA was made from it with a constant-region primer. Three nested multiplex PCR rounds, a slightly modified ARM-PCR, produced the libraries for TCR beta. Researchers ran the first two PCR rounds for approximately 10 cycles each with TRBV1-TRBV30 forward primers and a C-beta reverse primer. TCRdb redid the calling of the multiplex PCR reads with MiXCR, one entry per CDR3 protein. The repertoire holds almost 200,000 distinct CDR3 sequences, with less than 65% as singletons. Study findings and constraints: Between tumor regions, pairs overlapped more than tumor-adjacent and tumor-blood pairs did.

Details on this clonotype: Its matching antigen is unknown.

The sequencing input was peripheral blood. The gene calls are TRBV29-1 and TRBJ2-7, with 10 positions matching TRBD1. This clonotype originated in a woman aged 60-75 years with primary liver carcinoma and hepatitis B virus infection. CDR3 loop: CSVEGGTGDYEQYF. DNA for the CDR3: TGCAGCGTTGAAGGGGGGACAGGGGACTACGAGCAGTACTTC.